The sample holds a few counts of the clone carrying this T cell receptor (beta chain). The antigen is unknown. The data stem from a study of CD8 T cells in ankylosing spondylitis. Study-level findings and limits: A TCR beta motif of eight highly homologous variants appeared characteristic of ankylosing spondylitis blood.

The CDR3 runs 14 residues. Germline CDR1 and CDR2: SNHLY and FYNNEI. V was clipped by 7 bases and J by 3 bases, with 13 bases between them. TCRdb processed the 5' RACE reads anew with MiXCR; each CDR3 protein has one entry. The sample has about 300,000 distinct CDR3 sequences, around 10% seen once. Sequencing input: blood, either unsorted or a sorted T cell fraction (not recorded which). This TCR was recovered from a female donor with ankylosing spondylitis or in good health (not recorded which). The J gene is TRBJ2-4, the V gene TRBV2; D may be TRBD2 (6 bases). CDR3 protein: CASINMGGKNIQYF. CDR3 nucleotides: TGTGCCAGCATTAACATGGGGGGCAAAAACATTCAGTACTTC.